The text below deals with one TCR beta chain. The germline gives CDR1 SGDLS, CDR2 YYNGEE. V lost 0 bases, J lost 4 bases, and 3 bases stayed unmatched. This CDR3 has 14 residues. TCRdb redid the calling of the 5' RACE reads with MiXCR, one entry per CDR3 protein. The sample has 60,000 to 80,000 distinct CDR3 sequences, about 16% seen once; the top ten hold approximately 4.6%. The source of the sample is a study of T cells of healthy individuals. The clonotype was recovered from a human donor in good health. The genes are TRBV9 and TRBJ2-5; 7 bases are shared with TRBD2. The DNA for the CDR3 is TGTGCCAGCAGCGTAGGGCTAGCGGCAGAGACCCAGTACTTC. Its translation is CASSVGLAAETQYF.